These 27 T cell receptor beta chains share one sample of origin, sequenced in a study of vaccination and CD4 T cells after COVID-19. Treatment of the sample: approximately nine-day PBMC culture with coronavirus spike peptide pools or control peptides (ViraFEST assay). CD4+ T cells that had been cultured provided DNA sequenced with the Oncomine TCR Beta short-read assay. One entry per CDR3 protein results from TCRdb running MiXCR on the PCR reads. The table lists roughly 11,000 distinct CDR3 sequences, roughly 59% of them singletons, with roughly 13% in the top ten. Their antigen targets remain unknown. Source material: CD4+ T cells from blood, cultured in vitro. These receptors came from a human donor who had recovered from COVID-19.

The chain is built from TRBV28 and TRBJ1-2, with a weak D call TRBD1 (5 bases). The germline CDR1 and CDR2 sequences are MDHEN and SYDVKM. The CDR3 totals 14 residues. V dropped 4 bases and J dropped 4 bases, with 13 bases sitting between them. The CDR3 sequence: CASSSTPDSYGYTF. CDR3 bases: TGTGCCAGCAGTTCAACCCCCGACAGCTATGGCTACACCTTC.

This clonotype has only a few counts. The chain recombines TRBV18 with TRBJ2-7; D call uncertain. Deletions cut 2 bases from V and 5 bases from J, with 13 bases between. Germline-derived CDR1 and CDR2 are KGHSH and LQKENI. The CDR3 sequence is 14 residues long. The CDR3 DNA follows: TGTGCCAGCTCACCAACGGCTAGTTACAACGAGCAGTACTTC. Encoded protein: CASSPTASYNEQYF.

The chain recombines TRBV2 with TRBJ1-2; possibly TRBD1 for D (5 bases). Between the trimmed V and J ends, which lost 0 bases and 4 bases, there was a span of 9 bases. Germline loops: CDR1 SNHLY, CDR2 FYNNEI. CDR3 length: 14 amino acids. The CDR3 bases are TGTGCCAGCAGTGAAGCTGACAGCCTCTATGGCTACACCTTC. As protein: CASSEADSLYGYTF.

Relative to its sample, this clonotype is large (0.1 to 1%). J is TRBJ2-1 and V is TRBV20-1; D is possibly TRBD2 (5 bases). V lost 6 bases to trimming and J lost 2 bases, with 8 bases between them. The CDR3 has 12 residues. Germline lookup yields CDR1 DFQATT and CDR2 SNEGSKA (reference sequence). CDR3 bases: TGCAGTGCGGCAGCGGCCTACAATGAGCAGTTCTTC. Amino acids: CSAAAAYNEQFF.

The chain uses TRBV20-1 and TRBJ2-1; TRBD2 matches 10 bases. The CDR3 totals 15 residues. CDR1 and CDR2 (germline): DFQATT, SNEGSKA (reference sequence). After removal of 4 bases from V and 9 bases from J, the junction contained 12 bases not matched to a gene. This CDR3 reads CSATELRGLASEQFF. CDR3 nucleotide sequence: TGCAGTGCTACAGAACTAAGGGGACTAGCGAGTGAGCAGTTCTTC.

In this sample, this clonotype is medium-sized. The genes are TRBV19 and TRBJ1-1, with 9 bases aligning to TRBD1. V lost 4 bases to trimming and J lost 6 bases; unmatched junction nucleotides: 6. CDR3 length equals 14 residues. The germline CDR1 and CDR2 sequences are LNHDA and SQIVND (reference sequence). CDR3 sequence (DNA): TGTGCCAGTAGTAGGGGACAGGGTACTGCTGAAGCTTTCTTT. This sequence encodes CASSRGQGTAEAFF.

The chain carries TRBV7-2 and TRBJ2-7; TRBD1 aligns across 8 bases. The CDR3 extends over 15 amino acids. Germline V gives CDR1 SGHTA, CDR2 FQGNSA. The V segment lost 7 bases and the J segment 0 bases; nucleotides outside the gene matches: 8. CDR3 DNA: TGTGCCAGCAACGCCCGACAGGGGAGCTCCTACGAGCAGTACTTC. Encoded protein: CASNARQGSSYEQYF.

This rearrangement joins TRBV19 to TRBJ1-5, with a tentative D call TRBD1 (5 bases). This CDR3 is built from 15 residues. V lost 2 bases and J lost 3, with 11 bases in between. Germline V CDR1 and CDR2: LNHDA, SQIVND (reference sequence). In DNA form, the CDR3 reads TGTGCCAGTAGTATACTGGGGCTTGACAATCAGCCCCAGCATTTT. Translating it yields CASSILGLDNQPQHF.

V usage is TRBV7-9 and J usage is TRBJ2-1; D remains unclear. The CDR3 extends over 15 amino acids. The V end lost 1 base, the J end lost 0 bases, and 7 bases lay between the germline ends. Per germline, CDR1 SEHNR and CDR2 FQNEAQ (reference sequence). CDR3 loop: CASSLVGSSYNEQFF. CDR3 sequence (DNA): TGTGCCAGCAGCTTAGTTGGAAGCTCCTACAATGAGCAGTTCTTC.

CDR3 region: CASSIRGSGTPDTQYF. The CDR3 coding sequence is TGTGCCAGCAGCATCCGAGGGAGCGGGACCCCAGATACGCAGTATTTT. The chain is built from TRBV7-9 and TRBJ2-3; 7 bases align to TRBD2. Looked up from germline, CDR1 is SEHNR and CDR2 is FQNEAQ (reference sequence). The V segment lost 5 bases and the J segment 4 bases; nucleotides outside the gene matches: 12. This CDR3 is 16 amino acids long. Based on the CDR3 plus reference TRBV7-9 and TRBJ2-3, the full variable domain is DTGVSQNPRHKITKRGQNVTFRCDPISEHNRLYWYRQTLGQGPEFLTYFQNEAQLEKSRLLSDRFSAERPKGSFSTLEIQRTEQGDSAMYLCASSIRGSGTPDTQYFGPGTRLTVL.

The sample holds a few counts of this clonotype. DNA for the CDR3: TGCAGTGCCGTAGCTCCGAAAGGCACAGATACGCAGTATTTT. Protein sequence: CSAVAPKGTDTQYF. The chain employs TRBV20-1 and TRBJ2-3; D gene uncertain. Germline CDR1 and CDR2: DFQATT and SNEGSKA (reference sequence). This CDR3 is 14 amino acids long. V was pared by 6 bases and J by 1 base, with 14 bases between.

Only one count was recorded for this clonotype. The genes are TRBV4-1 and TRBJ2-5, with D possibly being TRBD2 (6 bases). Germline lookup yields CDR1 MGHRA and CDR2 YSYEKL. Deletions cut 0 bases from V and 1 base from J, with 12 bases between. This CDR3 contains 16 residues. The CDR3 is CASSQEALASQETQYF. The CDR3 bases are TGCGCCAGCAGCCAAGAGGCTCTAGCGAGCCAAGAGACCCAGTACTTC.

The CDR3 sequence is CASKLTGRGNSPLHF. CDR3 sequence (DNA): TGTGCCAGCAAGCTAACGGGACGAGGAAATTCACCCCTCCACTTT. The chain uses TRBV2 and TRBJ1-6; maybe TRBD1 (5 bases). The CDR3 spans 15 residues. Looked up from germline, CDR1 is SNHLY and CDR2 is FYNNEI. Trimming took off 7 bases at V and 7 bases at J, with 17 bases between the two ends.

This CDR3 is CASRNSGRASDTQYF. In nucleotides, the CDR3 is TGTGCCAGCAGGAATAGCGGGAGGGCCTCAGATACGCAGTATTTT. The V and J genes are TRBV27 and TRBJ2-3; 11 bases fit TRBD2. CDR3 length equals 15 residues. Germline CDR1 is MNHEY and CDR2 is SMNVEV (reference sequence). V trimming: 6 bases; J trimming: 4 bases; junction bases outside the gene matches: 6.

This chain joins TRBV20-1 and TRBJ2-3, with 9 nucleotides matching TRBD2. J gave up 0 bases and V 2 bases, and 3 bases lay outside the gene matches. This CDR3 contains 15 residues. Germline V CDR1 and CDR2: DFQATT, SNEGSKA (reference sequence). The CDR3 sequence is CSARRGRASTDTQYF. CDR3 DNA sequence: TGCAGTGCTAGACGCGGGAGGGCTAGCACAGATACGCAGTATTTT.

This chain uses TRBV2 with TRBJ1-1; 8 nucleotides line up with TRBD1. The length of the CDR3 is 13 residues. Losses at the gene ends were 6 bases for V and 3 bases for J; bases not matched to a gene: 3. Germline V gene lookup returns CDR1 SNHLY and CDR2 FYNNEI. The CDR3 is CASRQGGYTEAFF. The CDR3 coding sequence is TGTGCCAGCAGACAGGGGGGTTACACTGAAGCTTTCTTT. The variable domain in full, completed from reference TRBV2 and TRBJ1-1, reads EPEVTQTPSHQVTQMGQEVILRCVPISNHLYFYWYRQILGQKVEFLVSFYNNEISEKSEIFDDQFSVERPDGSNFTLKIRSTKLEDSAMYFCASRQGGYTEAFFGQGTRLTVV.

CDR3 sequence: CASSPGYRGTYEQYF. For the CDR3, the DNA is TGTGCCAGCAGCCCCGGCTACAGGGGAACCTACGAGCAGTACTTC. The chain couples TRBV5-4 to TRBJ2-7, with 7 bases aligning to TRBD1. Germline V gene lookup returns CDR1 SGHNT and CDR2 YYREEE (reference sequence). V shed 4 bases, J shed 2 bases, and the junction held 9 bases outside the gene matches. The length of the CDR3 is 15 residues.

V is TRBV3-1 and J is TRBJ2-1, with a possible D match to TRBD1 (6 bases). V lost 4 bases, J lost 7 bases, and 14 bases lay in between. The CDR3 covers 14 residues. CDR1 is LGHDT, CDR2 YNNKEL, per germline (reference sequence). The CDR3 nucleotides are TGTGCCAGCAGCCGGAGGACAGTACAAAATGAGCAGTTCTTC. This codes for CASSRRTVQNEQFF.

CDR3 protein: CSAADPGGGKDGELFF. The CDR3, as DNA: TGCAGTGCAGCAGATCCGGGAGGCGGGAAGGACGGGGAGCTGTTTTTT. The chain joins TRBV20-1 to TRBJ2-2; 7 positions agree with TRBD2. CDR1 DFQATT and CDR2 SNEGSKA come from the germline V gene (reference sequence). This CDR3 has 16 residues. The trim removed 6 bases at V and 7 bases at J, leaving 17 bases unmatched.

This clonotype was counted only a few times. This chain connects TRBV4-1 to TRBJ1-2, with 8 bases matching TRBD1. Germline CDR1 and CDR2: MGHRA and YSYEKL. CDR3 length: 15 residues. The ends lost 0 bases at V and 7 bases at J; junction bases unmatched: 7. CDR3 sequence: CASSQDSSGGFGYTF. Here the CDR3 DNA reads TGCGCCAGCAGCCAAGATTCCTCAGGGGGCTTTGGCTACACCTTC.

The chain joins TRBV27 to TRBJ2-3; D is uncertain. CDR1 is MNHEY and CDR2 is SMNVEV in the germline V gene (reference sequence). CDR3 length: 14 amino acids. Between the trimmed V and J ends, which lost 6 bases and 4 bases, there was a span of 14 bases. The CDR3 bases are TGTGCCAGCAGATTCTATCAGACTCCAGATACGCAGTATTTT. It yields the protein CASRFYQTPDTQYF.

J is TRBJ2-5 and V is TRBV7-2; 11 nucleotides match TRBD2. From germline, CDR1 is SGHTA and CDR2 FQGNSA. This CDR3 has 16 residues. With 2 bases clipped from V and 4 bases from J, the junction kept 6 bases outside the gene matches. This CDR3 reads CASSLSSGRALETQYF. The CDR3, as DNA: TGTGCCAGCAGCTTAAGTAGCGGGAGGGCTCTAGAGACCCAGTACTTC.

The chain employs TRBV7-9 and TRBJ1-5; 7 bases line up with TRBD1. From germline, CDR1 is SEHNR and CDR2 FQNEAQ (reference sequence). The CDR3 has 14 amino acids. V lost 6 bases, J lost 0 bases, and 2 bases stayed unmatched. The CDR3 nucleotides are TGTGCCAGCAGACAGGGGTTTAGCAATCAGCCCCAGCATTTT. This gives the protein CASRQGFSNQPQHF.

CDR3 DNA sequence: TGTGCCAGCAGCCGAGACTGGGAAGTAGGTCAGCCCCAGCATTTT. This gives the protein CASSRDWEVGQPQHF. The rearrangement uses TRBV7-2 and TRBJ1-5; D gene ambiguous. This CDR3 comprises 15 residues. The germline V gene encodes CDR1 SGHTA and CDR2 FQGNSA. V lost 5 bases and J lost 6, with 17 bases in between.

This clonotype was recorded only once. V gene TRBV10-1 combines with J gene TRBJ2-7; 9 positions agree with TRBD2. J gave up 2 bases and V 4 bases, and 0 bases lay outside the gene matches. The CDR3 sequence is 13 residues long. CDR1 and CDR2 (germline): WNHNN, SYGVQD (reference sequence). The CDR3 protein is CASSASGTYEQYF. Here the CDR3 DNA reads TGCGCCAGCAGTGCTAGCGGGACCTACGAGCAGTACTTC.

V and J are TRBV5-1 and TRBJ2-3; D might be TRBD1 (6 bases). V shed 3 bases and J shed 3 bases, with 8 bases lying between them. Germline-derived CDR1 and CDR2 are SGHRS and YFSETQ. The CDR3 contains 13 residues. CDR3 bases: TGCGCCAGCAGCTCTACAGGGACAGATACGCAGTATTTT. The encoded protein is CASSSTGTDTQYF.

The chain uses TRBV20-1 and TRBJ2-3; a weak D match, TRBD2 (6 bases). CDR3 length: 17 amino acids. The V gene's germline CDR1 is DFQATT and CDR2 SNEGSKA (reference sequence). V lost 1 base and J 0 bases, leaving 17 bases between the germline ends. CDR3 loop: CSARVPKRRESTDTQYF. CDR3 DNA sequence: TGCAGTGCTAGAGTCCCCAAGCGGAGGGAGAGCACAGATACGCAGTATTTT.